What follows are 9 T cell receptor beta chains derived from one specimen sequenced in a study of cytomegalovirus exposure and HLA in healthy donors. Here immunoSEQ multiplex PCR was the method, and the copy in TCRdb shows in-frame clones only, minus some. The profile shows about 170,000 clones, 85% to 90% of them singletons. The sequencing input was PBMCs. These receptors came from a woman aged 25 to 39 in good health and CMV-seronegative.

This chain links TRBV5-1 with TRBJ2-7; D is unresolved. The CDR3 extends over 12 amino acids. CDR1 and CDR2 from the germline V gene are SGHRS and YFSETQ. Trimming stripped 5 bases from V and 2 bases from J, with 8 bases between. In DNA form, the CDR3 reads TGCGCCAGCAGTCTCTCCACCTACGAGCAGTACTTC. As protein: CASSLSTYEQYF.

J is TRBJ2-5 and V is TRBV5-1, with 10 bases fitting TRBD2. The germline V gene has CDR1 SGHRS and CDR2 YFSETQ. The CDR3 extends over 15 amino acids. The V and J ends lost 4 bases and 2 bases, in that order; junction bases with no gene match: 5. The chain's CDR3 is CASSPWTSGQETQYF. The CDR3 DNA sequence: TGCGCCAGCAGCCCATGGACTAGCGGACAAGAGACCCAGTACTTC.

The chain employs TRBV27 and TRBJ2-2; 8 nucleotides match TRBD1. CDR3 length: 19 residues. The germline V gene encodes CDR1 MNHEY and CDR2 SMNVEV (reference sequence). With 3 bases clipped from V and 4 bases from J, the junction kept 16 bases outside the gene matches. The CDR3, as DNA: TGTGCCAGCAGTTTTATAGTGACAGGGGTTGGGGGTAGCACCGGGGAGCTGTTTTTT. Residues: CASSFIVTGVGGSTGELFF.

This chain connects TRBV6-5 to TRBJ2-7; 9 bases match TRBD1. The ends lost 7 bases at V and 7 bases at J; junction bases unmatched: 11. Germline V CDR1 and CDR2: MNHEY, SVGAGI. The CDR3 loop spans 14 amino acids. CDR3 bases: TGTGCCAGCACTCCTTACAGGGGGCTCGAGGAGCAGTACTTC. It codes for CASTPYRGLEEQYF.

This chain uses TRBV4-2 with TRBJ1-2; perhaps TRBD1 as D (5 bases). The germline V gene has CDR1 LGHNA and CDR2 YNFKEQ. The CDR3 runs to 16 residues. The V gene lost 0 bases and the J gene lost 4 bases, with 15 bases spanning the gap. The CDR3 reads CASSQDLGANIYGYTF. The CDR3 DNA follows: TGTGCCAGCAGCCAAGATCTAGGGGCTAACATCTATGGCTACACCTTC.

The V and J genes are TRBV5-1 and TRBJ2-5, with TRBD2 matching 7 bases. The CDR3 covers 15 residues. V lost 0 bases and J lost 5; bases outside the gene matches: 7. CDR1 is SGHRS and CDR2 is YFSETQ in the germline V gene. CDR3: CASSLEGGNWETQYF. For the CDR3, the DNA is TGCGCCAGCAGCTTGGAGGGAGGGAATTGGGAGACCCAGTACTTC.

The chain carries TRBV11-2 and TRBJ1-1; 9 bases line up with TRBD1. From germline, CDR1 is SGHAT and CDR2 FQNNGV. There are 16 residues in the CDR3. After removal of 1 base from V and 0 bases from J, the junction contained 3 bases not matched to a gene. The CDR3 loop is CASSLGRTGVNTEAFF. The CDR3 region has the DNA TGTGCCAGCAGCTTAGGACGGACAGGGGTGAACACTGAAGCTTTCTTT.

The CDR3 reads CASSFIGETQYF. CDR3 sequence (DNA): TGTGCCAGCAGTTTTATTGGAGAGACCCAGTACTTC. This chain connects TRBV5-5 to TRBJ2-5; no clear D. Trimming removed 5 bases from V and 4 bases from J, with 9 bases in between. Germline CDR1 SGHKS, CDR2 YYEKEE (reference sequence). The CDR3 is 12 residues long.

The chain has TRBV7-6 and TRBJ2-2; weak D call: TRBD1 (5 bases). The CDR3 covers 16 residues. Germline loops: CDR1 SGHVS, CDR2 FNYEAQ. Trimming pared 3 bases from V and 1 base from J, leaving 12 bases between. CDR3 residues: CASSFLRTRNTGELFF. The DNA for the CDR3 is TGTGCCAGCAGCTTCCTCCGGACACGGAACACCGGGGAGCTGTTTTTT.